These 5 T cell receptor beta chains share one sample of origin, sequenced in a study of cytomegalovirus exposure and HLA in healthy donors. The table came from immunoSEQ multiplex PCR; TCRdb's copy has only in-frame clones and leaves some out. The sample has 150,000 to 200,000 clones, about 82% seen once. Specimen: PBMCs. These receptors came from a woman aged 18-29 years in good health and CMV-seronegative.

The chain employs TRBV30 and TRBJ2-7; TRBD2 matches 7 bases. Trimming removed 3 bases from V and 2 bases from J; junction bases left unmatched: 4. Germline CDR1 is GTSNPN and CDR2 is SVGIG (reference sequence). CDR3 length: 13 amino acids. CDR3 DNA: TGTGCCTGGAGGGGAGGGAAAGCCTACGAGCAGTACTTC. As protein: CAWRGGKAYEQYF.

The chain links TRBV7-2 to TRBJ2-3; D unresolved. V was trimmed by 5 bases and J by 4 bases, leaving 13 bases between them. Germline values: CDR1 SGHTA, CDR2 FQGNSA. The CDR3 totals 14 residues. The CDR3 nucleotides are TGTGCCAGCAGCGTCGGGTCGATTGCAGATACGCAGTATTTT. This sequence encodes CASSVGSIADTQYF.

This chain links TRBV27 with TRBJ1-5, with D perhaps TRBD1 (6 bases). The germline CDR1 and CDR2 sequences are MNHEY and SMNVEV (reference sequence). With 3 bases removed from V and 6 bases from J, the gap between germline ends came to 12 bases. The length of the CDR3 is 14 residues. CDR3 DNA sequence: TGTGCCAGCAGTTTCCAGGGGTCAGGTCAGCCCCAGCATTTT. Translated, it gives CASSFQGSGQPQHF.

The chain employs TRBV7-2 and TRBJ2-7; 10 bases align to TRBD1. The CDR3 is 15 residues long. Germline lookup yields CDR1 SGHTA and CDR2 FQGNSA. Germline trimming cut 7 bases from V and 0 bases from J; bases unmatched to any gene: 6. The CDR3 DNA reads TGTGCCAGCACCGCCGGGACAGGGGTCTCCTACGAGCAGTACTTC. This translates into CASTAGTGVSYEQYF.

The chain joins TRBV5-1 to TRBJ1-1; 11 bases match TRBD1. Per the germline V gene, CDR1 is SGHRS and CDR2 is YFSETQ. The length of the CDR3 is 17 residues. V shed 7 bases, J shed 0 bases, and the junction held 11 bases outside the gene matches. This CDR3 reads CASSSTGTGGLNTEAFF. The CDR3 DNA sequence: TGCGCCAGCTCTTCTACCGGGACAGGGGGGCTGAACACTGAAGCTTTCTTT.